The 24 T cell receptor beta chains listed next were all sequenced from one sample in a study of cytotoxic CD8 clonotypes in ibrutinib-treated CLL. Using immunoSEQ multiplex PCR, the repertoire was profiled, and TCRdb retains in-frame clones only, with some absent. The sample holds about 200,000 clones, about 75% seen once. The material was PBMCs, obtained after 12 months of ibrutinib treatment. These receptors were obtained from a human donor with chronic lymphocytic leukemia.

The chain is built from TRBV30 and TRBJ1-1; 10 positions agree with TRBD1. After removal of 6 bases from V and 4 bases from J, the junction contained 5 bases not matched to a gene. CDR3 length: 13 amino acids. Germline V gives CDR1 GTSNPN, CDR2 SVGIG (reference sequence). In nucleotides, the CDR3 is TGTGCCTGTACGACAGGGGGCTTCACTGAAGCTTTCTTT. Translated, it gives CACTTGGFTEAFF.

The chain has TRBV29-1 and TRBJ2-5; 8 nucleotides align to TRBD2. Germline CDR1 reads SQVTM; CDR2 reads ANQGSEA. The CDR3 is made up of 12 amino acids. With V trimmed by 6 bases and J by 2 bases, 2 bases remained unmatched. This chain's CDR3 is CSVTGGQETQYF. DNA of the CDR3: TGCAGCGTGACGGGGGGGCAAGAGACCCAGTACTTC.

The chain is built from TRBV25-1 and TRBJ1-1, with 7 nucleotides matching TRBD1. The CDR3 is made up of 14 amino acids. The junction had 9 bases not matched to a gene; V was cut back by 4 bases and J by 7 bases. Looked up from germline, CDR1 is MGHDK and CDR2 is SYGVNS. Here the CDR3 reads CASSGTGTVNEAFF. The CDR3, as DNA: TGTGCCAGCAGTGGGACCGGGACAGTAAATGAAGCTTTCTTT.

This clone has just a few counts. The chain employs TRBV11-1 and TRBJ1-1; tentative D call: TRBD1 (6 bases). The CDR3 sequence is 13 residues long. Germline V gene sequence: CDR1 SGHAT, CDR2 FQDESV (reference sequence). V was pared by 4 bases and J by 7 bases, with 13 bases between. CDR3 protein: CASSSGTGSEAFF. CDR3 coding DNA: TGTGCCAGCAGCTCTGGTACAGGGAGTGAAGCTTTCTTT.

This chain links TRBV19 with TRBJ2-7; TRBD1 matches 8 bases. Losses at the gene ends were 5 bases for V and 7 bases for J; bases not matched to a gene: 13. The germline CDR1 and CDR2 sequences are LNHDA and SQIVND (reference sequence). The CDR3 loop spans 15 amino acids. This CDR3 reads CASSSDRGVWVEQYF. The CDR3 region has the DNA TGTGCCAGTAGTTCCGACAGGGGCGTCTGGGTTGAGCAGTACTTC.

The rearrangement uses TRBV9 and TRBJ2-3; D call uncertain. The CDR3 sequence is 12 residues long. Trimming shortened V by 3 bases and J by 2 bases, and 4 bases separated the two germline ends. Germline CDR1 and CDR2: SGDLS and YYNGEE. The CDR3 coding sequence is TGTGCCAGCAGCGGACCCACAGATACGCAGTATTTT. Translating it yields CASSGPTDTQYF.

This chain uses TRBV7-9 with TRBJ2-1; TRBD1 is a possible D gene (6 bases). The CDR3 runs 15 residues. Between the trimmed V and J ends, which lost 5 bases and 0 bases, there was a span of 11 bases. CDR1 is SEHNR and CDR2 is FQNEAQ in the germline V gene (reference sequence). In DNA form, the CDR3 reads TGTGCCAGCAGCCAACAGGGTTCCTCCTACAATGAGCAGTTCTTC. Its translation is CASSQQGSSYNEQFF.

The DNA of the CDR3 is TGTGCCAGCAGTTTTGGGGACAGGGTCGAAAAACTGTTTTTT. It encodes CASSFGDRVEKLFF. V usage is TRBV27 and J usage is TRBJ1-4, with 9 bases identical to TRBD1. Losses at the gene ends were 3 bases for V and 8 bases for J; bases not matched to a gene: 4. There are 14 residues in the CDR3. Germline CDR1 and CDR2: MNHEY and SMNVEV (reference sequence).

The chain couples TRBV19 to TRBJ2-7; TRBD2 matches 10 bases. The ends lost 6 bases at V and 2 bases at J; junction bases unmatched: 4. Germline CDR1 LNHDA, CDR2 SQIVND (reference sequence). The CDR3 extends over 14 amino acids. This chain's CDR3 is CASRRSGRTYEQYF. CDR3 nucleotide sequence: TGTGCCAGTAGACGTAGCGGGAGGACCTACGAGCAGTACTTC.

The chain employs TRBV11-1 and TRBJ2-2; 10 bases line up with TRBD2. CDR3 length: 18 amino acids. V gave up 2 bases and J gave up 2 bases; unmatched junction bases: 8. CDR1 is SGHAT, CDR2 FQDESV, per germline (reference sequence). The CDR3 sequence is CASSLPQRGGPNTGELFF. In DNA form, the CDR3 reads TGTGCCAGCAGCTTACCCCAGCGGGGGGGTCCCAACACCGGGGAGCTGTTTTTT.

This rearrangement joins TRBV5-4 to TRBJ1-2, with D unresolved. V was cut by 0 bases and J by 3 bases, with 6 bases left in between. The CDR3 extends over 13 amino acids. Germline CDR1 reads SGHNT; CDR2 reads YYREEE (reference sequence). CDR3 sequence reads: CASSLALDYGYTF. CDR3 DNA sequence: TGTGCCAGCAGCTTGGCACTGGACTATGGCTACACCTTC.

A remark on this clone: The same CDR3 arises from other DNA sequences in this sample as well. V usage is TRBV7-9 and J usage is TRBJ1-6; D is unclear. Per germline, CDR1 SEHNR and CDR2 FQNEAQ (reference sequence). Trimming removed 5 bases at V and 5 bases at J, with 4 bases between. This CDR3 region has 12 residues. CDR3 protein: CASSLDNSPLHF. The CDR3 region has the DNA TGTGCCAGCAGCCTCGATAATTCACCCCTCCACTTT.

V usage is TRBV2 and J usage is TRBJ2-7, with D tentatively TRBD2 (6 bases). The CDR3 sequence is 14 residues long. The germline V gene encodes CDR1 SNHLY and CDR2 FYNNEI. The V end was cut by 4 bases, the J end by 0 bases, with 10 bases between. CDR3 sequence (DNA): TGTGCCAGCAGTGTTGGGCGGGGCTCCTACGAGCAGTACTTC. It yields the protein CASSVGRGSYEQYF.

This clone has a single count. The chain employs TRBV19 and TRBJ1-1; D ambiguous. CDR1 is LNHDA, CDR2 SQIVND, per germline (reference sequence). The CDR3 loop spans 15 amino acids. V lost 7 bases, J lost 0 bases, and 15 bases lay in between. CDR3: CASTLGRYLNTEAFF. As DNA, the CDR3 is TGTGCCAGTACCCTCGGAAGATATTTGAACACTGAAGCTTTCTTT.

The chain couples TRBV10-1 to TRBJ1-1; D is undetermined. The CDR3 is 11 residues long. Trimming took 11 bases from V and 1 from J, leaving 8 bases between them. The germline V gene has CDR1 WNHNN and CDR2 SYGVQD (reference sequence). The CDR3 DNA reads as TGCGCCTTCTCAGGGAACACTGAAGCTTTCTTT. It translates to CAFSGNTEAFF.

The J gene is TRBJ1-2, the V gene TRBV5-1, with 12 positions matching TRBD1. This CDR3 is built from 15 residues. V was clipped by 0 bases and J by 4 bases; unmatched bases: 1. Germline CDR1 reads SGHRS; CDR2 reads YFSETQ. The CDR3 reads CASSLVGQGAYGYTF. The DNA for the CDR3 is TGCGCCAGCAGCTTGGTGGGACAGGGGGCCTATGGCTACACCTTC.

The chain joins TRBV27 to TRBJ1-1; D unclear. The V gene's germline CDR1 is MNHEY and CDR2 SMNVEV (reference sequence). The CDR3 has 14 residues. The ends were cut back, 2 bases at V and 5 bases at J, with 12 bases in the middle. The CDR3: CASSLNGKRTEAFF. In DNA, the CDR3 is TGTGCCAGCAGTTTAAACGGGAAAAGGACTGAAGCTTTCTTT.

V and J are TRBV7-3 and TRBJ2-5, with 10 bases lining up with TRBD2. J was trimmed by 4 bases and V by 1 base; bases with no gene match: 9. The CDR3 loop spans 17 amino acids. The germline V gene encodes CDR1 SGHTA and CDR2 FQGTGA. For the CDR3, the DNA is TGTGCCAGCAGCTTAAGGACCTGGACTAGCGGTGGAGAGACCCAGTACTTC. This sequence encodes CASSLRTWTSGGETQYF.

The DNA of the CDR3 is TGTGCCAGCAGCCTTCCTCATGGTAGCAATCAGCCCCAGCATTTT. Protein sequence: CASSLPHGSNQPQHF. The rearrangement joins TRBV28 to TRBJ1-5; D is unresolved. CDR3 length: 15 residues. Germline V gene lookup returns CDR1 MDHEN and CDR2 SYDVKM. The ends were cut back, 6 bases at V and 0 bases at J, with 12 bases in the middle.

Here the CDR3 reads CAWSRGSNQGQYF. CDR3 DNA: TGTGCCTGGAGTCGAGGGTCAAACCAGGGGCAGTACTTC. The chain carries TRBV30 and TRBJ2-7; D may be TRBD1 or TRBD2 (5 bases each). Deletions cut 2 bases from V and 9 bases from J, with 17 bases between. Germline V gene sequence: CDR1 GTSNPN, CDR2 SVGIG (reference sequence). This CDR3 is 13 amino acids long.

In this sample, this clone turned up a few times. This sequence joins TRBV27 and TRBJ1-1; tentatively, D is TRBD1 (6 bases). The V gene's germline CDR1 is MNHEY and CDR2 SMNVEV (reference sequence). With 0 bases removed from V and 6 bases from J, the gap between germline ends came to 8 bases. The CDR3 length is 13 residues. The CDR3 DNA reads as TGTGCCAGCAGTTTATCGGGGGGCCCTGAAGCTTTCTTT. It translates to CASSLSGGPEAFF.

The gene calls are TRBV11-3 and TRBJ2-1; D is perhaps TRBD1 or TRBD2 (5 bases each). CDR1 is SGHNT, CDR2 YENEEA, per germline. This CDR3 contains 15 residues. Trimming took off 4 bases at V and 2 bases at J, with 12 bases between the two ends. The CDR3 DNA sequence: TGTGCCAGCAGCTCGGGACCGATTACCTACAATGAGCAGTTCTTC. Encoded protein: CASSSGPITYNEQFF.

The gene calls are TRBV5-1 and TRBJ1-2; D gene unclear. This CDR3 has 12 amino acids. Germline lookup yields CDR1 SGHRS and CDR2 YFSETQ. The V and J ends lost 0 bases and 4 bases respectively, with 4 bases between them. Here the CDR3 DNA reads TGCGCCAGCAGCTTGGCTTCCTATGGCTACACCTTC. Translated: CASSLASYGYTF.

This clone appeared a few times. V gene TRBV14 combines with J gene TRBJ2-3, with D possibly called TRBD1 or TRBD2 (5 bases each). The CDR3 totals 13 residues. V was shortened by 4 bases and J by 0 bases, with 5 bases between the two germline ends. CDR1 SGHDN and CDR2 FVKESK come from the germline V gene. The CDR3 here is CASSRDSTDTQYF. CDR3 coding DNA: TGTGCCAGCAGCCGGGACAGCACAGATACGCAGTATTTT. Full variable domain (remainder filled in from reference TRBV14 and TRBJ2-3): EAGVTQFPSHSVIEKGQTVTLRCDPISGHDNLYWYRRVMGKEIKFLLHFVKESKQDESGMPNNRFLAERTGGTYSTLKVQPAELEDSGVYFCASSRDSTDTQYFGPGTRLTVL.